The rows below give T cell receptor beta chains drawn from one sample of a study of blood T cell repertoires in COVID-19. TCRdb's table, derived via immunoSEQ multiplex PCR, lists solely in-frame clones and lacks some. Of hundreds of thousands of clones in the sample, roughly 85% were seen once. Sequenced input: peripheral blood. Every receptor here comes from a man aged 18-30 years with active or convalescent COVID-19. The CDR3 runs from the conserved cysteine through the conserved F or W. D genes are given only for firm matches. Size tells how often a clone was seen (once, few, many) or the class of an expanded clone, and some rows leave it out.

clone_size	v_call	j_call	d_call	cdr3_nt	cdr3_aa
.	TRBV19	TRBJ1-5	.	TGTGCCAGTAGTGACCGGGTCCGACGAAAGCATTTT	CASSDRVRRKHF
.	TRBV7-2	TRBJ2-1	.	TGTGCCAGCAGCACCCTTCAACTAGTTAATGGTGAGCAGTTCTTC	CASSTLQLVNGEQFF
.	TRBV29-1	TRBJ1-1	TRBD1	TGCAGCTTCTACACAGGGGGGAACACTGAAGCTTTCTTT	CSFYTGGNTEAFF
.	TRBV5-1	TRBJ2-2	TRBD2	TGCGCCAGCAGCTTGGAGCCCGGGGGGTCCGGGGAGCTGTTTTTT	CASSLEPGGSGELFF
.	TRBV28	TRBJ1-5	.	TGTGCCAGCAGTTTTGTTTGGGGGGGCAATCAGCCCCAGCATTTT	CASSFVWGGNQPQHF
.	TRBV10-3	TRBJ1-1	.	TGTGCCATCCGATTGAGAGGGCGCGACACTGAAGCTTTCTTT	CAIRLRGRDTEAFF
once	TRBV5-6	TRBJ1-5	.	TGTGCCAGCAGCTTCTGGGTGGAGAAACAGCCCCAGCATTTT	CASSFWVEKQPQHF
.	TRBV9	TRBJ2-1	TRBD2	TGTGCCAGCAGCAGGACTAGCGGGATCAATGAGCAGTTCTTC	CASSRTSGINEQFF
.	TRBV28	TRBJ1-2	TRBD1	TGTGCCAGCGATTCAGGGGGCAGGATTGGCTACACCTTC	CASDSGGRIGYTF
once	TRBV9	TRBJ1-4	TRBD1	TGTGCCAGCAGCGCGGACAGGGGGCGACTTGAAGAAAAACTGTTTTTT	CASSADRGRLEEKLFF
.	TRBV11-2	TRBJ2-5	TRBD2	TGTGCCAGCAGCTTAGGCACTAGCGGGGGCGAAGACGGAGAGACCCAGTACTTC	CASSLGTSGGEDGETQYF
.	TRBV11-2	TRBJ2-3	.	TGTGCCAGCAGCTTAACCTATGGGTCTCAACTACTCACAGATACGCAGTATTTT	CASSLTYGSQLLTDTQYF
.	TRBV4-3	TRBJ1-4	.	TGCGCCAGCAGCCAAGATCATCCGGGTCCTAATGAAAAACTGTTTTTT	CASSQDHPGPNEKLFF
.	TRBV7-3	TRBJ2-1	TRBD1	TGTGCCAGCAGCGCGACAGGGGAGAATGAGCAGTTCTTC	CASSATGENEQFF
.	TRBV3-1/TRBV3-2	TRBJ2-1	.	TGTGCCAGCAGCCGTTCTTATGAGCAGTTCTTC	CASSRSYEQFF
.	TRBV9	TRBJ2-1	.	TGTGCCAGCAGCGTTCCAGGGAACAATGAGCAGTTCTTC	CASSVPGNNEQFF
.	TRBV5-1	TRBJ2-2	.	TGCGCCAGCAGCCATACACCCGGGGTCACCGGGGAGCTGTTTTTT	CASSHTPGVTGELFF
once	TRBV3-1/TRBV3-2	TRBJ2-3	TRBD2	TGTGCCAGCAGCCAGCGGGGGGTCGGAGATACGCAGTATTTT	CASSQRGVGDTQYF
.	TRBV27	TRBJ2-3	TRBD2	TGTGCCAGCAGTTCCTGGACTAGCGGGGGGCCTTTCGGAGATACGCAGTATTTT	CASSSWTSGGPFGDTQYF
.	TRBV29-1	TRBJ2-5	TRBD2	TGCAGCGCCGCTAGCGGGAGAGAGACCCAGTACTTC	CSAASGRETQYF
few	TRBV6-5	TRBJ2-2	TRBD2	TGTGCCAGCAGTTACTCCGGGACTAGCGGCACCGGGGAGCTGTTTTTT	CASSYSGTSGTGELFF
.	TRBV7-2	TRBJ2-1	.	TGTGCCAGCAGCTTTAGCGGTCAGTCCTACAATGAGCAGTTCTTC	CASSFSGQSYNEQFF
.	TRBV6-2/TRBV6-3	TRBJ2-3	.	TGTGCCAGCAGTTACGATCCAGGGAAATATGGCACAGATACGCAGTATTTT	CASSYDPGKYGTDTQYF
.	TRBV7-9	TRBJ2-3	TRBD1	TGTGCCAGCAGCTTTACAGGGGGCACAGATACGCAGTATTTT	CASSFTGGTDTQYF
.	TRBV28	TRBJ1-6	.	TGTGCCAGTATCGTGGGGCTGGGTAATTCACCCCTCCACTTT	CASIVGLGNSPLHF
.	TRBV5-8	TRBJ1-1	TRBD1	TGTGCCAGCAGCTTGGACGACAGGGACACTGAAGCTTTCTTT	CASSLDDRDTEAFF
.	TRBV6-2/TRBV6-3	TRBJ2-6	TRBD1	TGTGCCAGCAGTTCCAACTTCCGGGACAGGGGATGGGGTGGGGCCAACGTCCTGACTTTC	CASSSNFRDRGWGGANVLTF
.	TRBV15	TRBJ2-7	.	TGTGCCACCAGCGTTTCGGGGGTAGCGTACGAGCAGTACTTC	CATSVSGVAYEQYF
once	TRBV2	TRBJ1-6	.	TGTGCCAGCAGGACGACACCCGAAAATTCACCCCTCCACTTT	CASRTTPENSPLHF
.	TRBV6-1	TRBJ1-1	.	TGTGCCAGCAGTGAACTGACAGGATTCACTGAAGCTTTCTTT	CASSELTGFTEAFF
.	TRBV5-1	TRBJ2-5	.	TGCGCCAGCAGCTTGGACGGTCCGGAGACCCAGTACTTC	CASSLDGPETQYF
.	TRBV9	TRBJ1-1	.	TGTGCCAGCAGCGTAGCTGGAGTCCGGGAAGCTTTCTTT	CASSVAGVREAFF
.	TRBV14	TRBJ1-6	.	TGTGCCAGCAGCCAAGCTGGGCTTCCCGGCCGAGATTCACCCCTCCACTTT	CASSQAGLPGRDSPLHF
.	TRBV18	TRBJ1-1	.	TGTGCCAGCTCACCGGTTCAGGACACTGAAGCTTTCTTT	CASSPVQDTEAFF
.	TRBV5-1	TRBJ1-1	TRBD1	TGCGCCAGCAGCTTGGCGGGGACAGGCACAATGCGAGCTTTCTTT	CASSLAGTGTMRAFF